This T cell receptor (beta chain) was observed in a study of control samples from healthy donors and cancer patients. The assay was immunoSEQ multiplex PCR, and TCRdb's table has in-frame clones only and misses some. Of more than 120,000 clones in the sample, more than 85% were seen once. The sequencing input was blood. The receptor was derived from a man aged 30 to 45 in good health.

The CDR3 is CASSPTSGDGGEQYF. In DNA, the CDR3 is TGTGCCAGCAGCCCGACTAGCGGTGATGGAGGGGAGCAGTACTTC. The rearrangement uses TRBV3-1 (or the pseudogene TRBV3-2) and TRBJ2-7, with 9 positions matching TRBD2. The V segment lost 4 bases and the J segment 7 bases; nucleotides outside the gene matches: 11. Germline V gives CDR1 LGHDT, CDR2 YNNKEL (reference sequence). CDR3 length: 15 amino acids.